This passage covers 27 T cell receptor beta chains from one sample sequenced in a study of human T cells and chemical hapten exposure. TCRdb reanalysed the RACE reads using MiXCR and keeps one entry per CDR3 protein. The sample lists about 49,000 distinct CDR3 sequences, about a tenth occurring once. Time point noted: patch test 1, 2 weeks after DPC sensitization. Treatment defined: therapeutic diphenylcyclopropenone sensitization with weekly scalp DPC. Material: whole blood, obtained in connection with sensitization to the hapten diphenylcyclopropenone (DPC). These receptors came from a woman aged 45-65 years with alopecia areata. Some clones in this sample may be carry-over from other donors' samples.

The CDR3 is CSAAPDVGYEQFF. Here the CDR3 DNA reads TGCAGTGCCGCGCCGGACGTAGGCTACGAGCAGTTCTTC. The chain uses TRBV20-1 and TRBJ2-7, with D hard to call. The closer fit of TRBJ2-1 to the DNA end suggests the J call may be wrong. Germline V gives CDR1 DFQATT, CDR2 SNEGSKA (reference sequence). This CDR3 region has 13 residues.

The rearrangement joins TRBV3-1 to TRBJ2-3, with no clear D. Per the germline V gene, CDR1 is LGHDT and CDR2 is YNNKEL (reference sequence). CDR3 length: 14 residues. Trimming stripped 4 bases from V and 4 bases from J, with 12 bases between. The CDR3 sequence: CASSLVAEADTQYF. CDR3 sequence (DNA): TGTGCCAGCAGCCTGGTGGCGGAAGCAGATACGCAGTATTTT.

This clonotype was detected many times. The V gene is TRBV6-6, the J gene TRBJ2-6; 7 bases are shared with TRBD1. CDR3 length equals 16 residues. Germline CDR1 is MNHNY and CDR2 is SVGAGI (reference sequence). Trimming took 4 bases from V and 0 from J; bases not matched to a gene: 3. The CDR3 DNA follows: TGTGCCAGCAGTTCGGGACAGAACTCTGGGGCCAACGTCCTGACTTTC. This codes for CASSSGQNSGANVLTF.

This clonotype occurred many times. The chain recombines TRBV30 with TRBJ2-3, with D possibly matching TRBD2 (6 bases). The germline V gene encodes CDR1 GTSNPN and CDR2 SVGIG (reference sequence). Trimming cost V 3 bases and J 1 base, with 8 bases left between them. The CDR3 runs to 13 residues. CDR3 sequence reads: CAWRASGTDTQYF. CDR3 nucleotides: TGTGCCTGGAGGGCTAGCGGCACAGATACGCAGTATTTT.

The chain uses TRBV14 and TRBJ2-1; 7 nucleotides line up with TRBD2. V trimming: 5 bases; J trimming: 8 bases; junction bases outside the gene matches: 6. The CDR3 has 13 residues. Per the germline V gene, CDR1 is SGHDN and CDR2 is FVKESK. The CDR3 DNA follows: TGTGCCAGCAGCAAGCAAGCGGGATATGAGCAGTTCTTC. Protein: CASSKQAGYEQFF.

As regards this clonotype: A much larger clone differs by one base, so this may be a read error. Here the CDR3 reads CASRMAGAIGNNEQFF. For the CDR3, the DNA is TGTGCCAGCAGGATGGCGGGAGCAATTGGTAACAATGAGCAGTTCTTC. The J gene is TRBJ2-1, the V gene TRBV12-3 or TRBV12-4; 7 positions agree with TRBD2. The trim removed 6 bases at V and 5 bases at J, leaving 13 bases unmatched. The CDR3 consists of 16 residues.

The sample holds many counts of this clonotype. The V gene is TRBV10-3, the J gene TRBJ1-3; D is unclear. This CDR3 spans 18 amino acids. Germline CDR1 reads ENHRY; CDR2 reads SYGVKD. V was clipped by 2 bases and J by 0 bases, with 17 bases between them. CDR3 DNA: TGTGCCATCAGTGAGCGGCCAGCCCCGGACCTCTCTGGAAACACCATATATTTT. Protein product: CAISERPAPDLSGNTIYF.

There are many counts of this clonotype. The CDR3 DNA follows: TGTGCCAGCAGCTTAGCAGGCGGGAGTGAAAAACTGTTTTTT. Protein product: CASSLAGGSEKLFF. The chain links TRBV7-9 to TRBJ1-4; no reliable D call. Germline V CDR1 and CDR2: SEHNR, FQNEAQ (reference sequence). The CDR3 runs 14 residues. Trimming stripped 0 bases from V and 7 bases from J, with 9 bases between.

V usage is TRBV5-5 and J usage is TRBJ1-2; possibly TRBD1 for D (6 bases). CDR1 and CDR2 (germline): SGHKS, YYEKEE (reference sequence). This CDR3 has 17 residues. V dropped 4 bases and J dropped 0 bases, with 19 bases sitting between them. CDR3 sequence reads: CASSRQAIGRANYGYTF. CDR3 DNA: TGTGCCAGCAGCCGACAGGCCATTGGGAGAGCTAACTATGGCTACACCTTC.

This clonotype appeared many times. The chain recombines TRBV9 with TRBJ2-3; D not certain. The germline CDR1 and CDR2 sequences are SGDLS and YYNGEE. V dropped 2 bases and J dropped 1 base, with 11 bases sitting between them. This CDR3 spans 15 amino acids. The chain's CDR3 is CASSVSGVGTDTQYF. CDR3 DNA: TGTGCCAGCAGCGTTTCTGGGGTTGGCACAGATACGCAGTATTTT.

At least ten counts were recorded for this clonotype. The chain joins TRBV11-2 to TRBJ2-1; 10 bases match TRBD2. The CDR3 loop spans 19 amino acids. The ends lost 2 bases at V and 4 bases at J; junction bases unmatched: 14. Germline V gene lookup returns CDR1 SGHAT and CDR2 FQNNGV. CDR3 loop: CASSLNPQTGTSAYNEQFF. CDR3 nucleotides: TGTGCCAGCAGCTTAAACCCCCAAACCGGGACTAGCGCGTACAATGAGCAGTTCTTC.

V gene TRBV10-3 combines with J gene TRBJ2-2; D may be TRBD1 (5 bases). The V gene lost 3 bases and the J gene lost 4 bases, with 15 bases spanning the gap. Germline loops: CDR1 ENHRY, CDR2 SYGVKD. The CDR3 covers 16 residues. The CDR3 coding sequence is TGTGCCATCAGTGACCTGGACAAGACTGCCACCGGGGAGCTGTTTTTT. It encodes CAISDLDKTATGELFF.

This clonotype appeared many times. V usage is TRBV29-1 and J usage is TRBJ1-1; D ambiguous. Deletions cut 6 bases from V and 7 bases from J, with 15 bases between. Germline loops: CDR1 SQVTM, CDR2 ANQGSEA. CDR3 length equals 12 residues. CDR3 in amino acids: CSVTLDWDEAFF. The CDR3, as DNA: TGCAGCGTGACACTAGACTGGGATGAAGCTTTCTTT.

The CDR3 DNA follows: TGTGCCAGCAGCGTAGATCAGGGGAGCAACGAGCAGTACTTC. Amino acids: CASSVDQGSNEQYF. The gene calls are TRBV9 and TRBJ2-7, with D possibly matching TRBD1 (6 bases). This CDR3 has 14 residues. Germline lookup yields CDR1 SGDLS and CDR2 YYNGEE. V lost 0 bases and J 5 bases, leaving 12 bases between the germline ends.

This clonotype occurred many times. The chain carries TRBV20-1 and TRBJ1-2; TRBD1 matches 9 bases. CDR3 size: 13 residues. Germline trimming cut 6 bases from V and 6 bases from J; bases unmatched to any gene: 8. Germline CDR1 is DFQATT and CDR2 is SNEGSKA (reference sequence). CDR3 in DNA: TGCAGTGCCCCGGTTTGGACAGGGGATGGCTACACCTTC. As protein: CSAPVWTGDGYTF.

In this sample, this clonotype turned up a few times. V gene TRBV29-1 combines with J gene TRBJ2-1; 12 positions agree with TRBD2. The CDR3 spans 12 residues. Germline V gene data show CDR1 as SQVTM and CDR2 as ANQGSEA. DNA for the CDR3: TGCAGGGCTAGCGGGAGGGCCAATGAGCAGTTCTTC. It encodes CRASGRANEQFF.

Only a few counts were recorded for this clonotype. The J gene is TRBJ2-1, the V gene TRBV6-2 or TRBV6-3, with D unclear. The germline V gene encodes CDR1 MNHEY and CDR2 SVGEGT. The CDR3 length is 15 residues. The ends were cut back, 7 bases at V and 0 bases at J, with 13 bases in the middle. The CDR3, as DNA: TGTGCCAGCACCCACGCTGGTGGCTCCTACAATGAGCAGTTCTTC. Translating it yields CASTHAGGSYNEQFF.

Ten or more counts support this clonotype. The chain joins TRBV6-5 to TRBJ1-1, with 9 bases matching TRBD1. CDR1 MNHEY and CDR2 SVGAGI come from the germline V gene. The CDR3 is made up of 13 amino acids. V lost 4 bases, J lost 13 bases, and 10 bases stayed unmatched. The CDR3 DNA reads TGTGCCAGCAGTTGGACCGGGACAGGGTTGGTTTTCTTT. Its translation: CASSWTGTGLVFF.

This clonotype came up a few times. The gene calls are TRBV9 and TRBJ2-5; D gene uncertain. The V end was cut by 2 bases, the J end by 2 bases, with 10 bases between. The CDR3 is made up of 14 amino acids. The germline V gene has CDR1 SGDLS and CDR2 YYNGEE. For the CDR3, the DNA is TGTGCCAGCAGCGTCCTGTCGGAACAAGAGACCCAGTACTTC. It specifies CASSVLSEQETQYF.

This clonotype was observed many times. The gene calls are TRBV2 and TRBJ1-1, with no clear D. Trimming pared 8 bases from V and 12 bases from J, leaving 16 bases between. CDR3 size: 11 residues. Germline CDR1 and CDR2: SNHLY and FYNNEI. The CDR3 DNA reads as TGTGCCAGCTTCGAGAGGACCCCCCCTTTCTTT. Translating it yields CASFERTPPFF.

The chain combines TRBV6-6 with TRBJ2-3; D unclear. The V end lost 3 bases, the J end lost 4 bases, and 11 bases lay between the germline ends. The CDR3 totals 14 residues. Per germline, CDR1 MNHNY and CDR2 SVGAGI (reference sequence). CDR3 coding DNA: TGTGCCAGCAGTTATTTCGGCCGGTCAGATACGCAGTATTTT. The encoded protein is CASSYFGRSDTQYF.

The CDR3 nucleotides read TGTGCCAGCAGCCACTATGGGACTAGCGGGAGGGCCGGCACCGGGGAGCTGTTTTTT. This codes for CASSHYGTSGRAGTGELFF. The rearrangement uses TRBV3-1 and TRBJ2-2; 16 nucleotides agree with TRBD2. The V segment lost 3 bases and the J segment 4 bases; nucleotides outside the gene matches: 8. Germline-derived CDR1 and CDR2 are LGHDT and YNNKEL (reference sequence). The CDR3 covers 19 residues.

This clonotype was observed at least ten times. The rearrangement joins TRBV10-3 to TRBJ2-7; no clear D gene. Trimming took off 2 bases at V and 3 bases at J, with 5 bases between the two ends. Germline CDR1 ENHRY, CDR2 SYGVKD. The CDR3 has 12 amino acids. CDR3 residues: CAISEVGYEQYF. The CDR3 DNA reads TGTGCCATCAGTGAGGTGGGCTACGAGCAGTACTTC.

This clonotype was detected ten times or more. The chain carries TRBV6-4 and TRBJ2-6, with 12 bases lining up with TRBD1. The CDR3 runs 21 residues. The junction had 15 bases not matched to a gene; V was cut back by 5 bases and J by 1 base. Germline assignment: CDR1 MRHNA and CDR2 SNTAGT. The CDR3 spells CASSPARDRGRLRSGANVLTF. CDR3 nucleotide sequence: TGTGCCAGCAGTCCCGCCCGGGACAGGGGGCGTCTGAGGTCTGGGGCCAACGTCCTGACTTTC.

This clonotype occurred many times. The chain employs TRBV3-1 and TRBJ2-1; 8 bases fit TRBD1. The CDR3 is 16 amino acids. Germline loops: CDR1 LGHDT, CDR2 YNNKEL (reference sequence). V trimming: 1 base; J trimming: 3 bases; junction bases outside the gene matches: 5. CDR3 nucleotide sequence: TGTGCCAGCAGCCAAGGGGACAGGAGGAACTACAATGAGCAGTTCTTC. This encodes CASSQGDRRNYNEQFF.

This clonotype appeared many times. The rearrangement links TRBV7-2 to TRBJ1-4; D uncertain. Deletions cut 0 bases from V and 0 bases from J, with 8 bases between. Per germline, CDR1 SGHTA and CDR2 FQGNSA. This CDR3 has 16 amino acids. The CDR3 protein is CASSLARLATNEKLFF. In nucleotides, the CDR3 is TGTGCCAGCAGCTTAGCAAGACTTGCAACTAATGAAAAACTGTTTTTT.

This clonotype has a count of ten or more. The V gene is TRBV10-3, the J gene TRBJ2-7; D remains ambiguous. The CDR3 is 12 amino acids. The germline V and J ends were trimmed by 4 bases and 4 bases, with 8 bases remaining between them. Germline CDR1 reads ENHRY; CDR2 reads SYGVKD. The CDR3 region is CAISAQGYEQYF. DNA for the CDR3: TGTGCCATCAGTGCCCAAGGGTACGAGCAGTACTTC.